This TCR beta chain is from a study of T cell responses to AZD1222 COVID-19 vaccine. Only one count was recorded for this clone. The protocol was immunoSEQ multiplex PCR, while the TCRdb copy is restricted to in-frame clones and leaves out a portion. Found here are roughly 160,000 clones, approximately 90% of them singletons; the top ten hold roughly 4.4%. Germline loops: CDR1 MNHEY, CDR2 SMNVEV (reference sequence). The CDR3 totals 14 residues. V was clipped by 4 bases and J by 4 bases; unmatched bases: 3. This TCR was sampled from an adult in good health. The V gene is TRBV27, the J gene TRBJ2-2, with 7 bases identical to TRBD2. The sequencing here drew on peripheral blood, taken on day 0 of MenACWY control vaccination. CDR3 DNA: TGTGCCAGCAGTTGGGGGGGGGTCACCGGGGAGCTGTTTTTT. This gives the protein CASSWGGVTGELFF.